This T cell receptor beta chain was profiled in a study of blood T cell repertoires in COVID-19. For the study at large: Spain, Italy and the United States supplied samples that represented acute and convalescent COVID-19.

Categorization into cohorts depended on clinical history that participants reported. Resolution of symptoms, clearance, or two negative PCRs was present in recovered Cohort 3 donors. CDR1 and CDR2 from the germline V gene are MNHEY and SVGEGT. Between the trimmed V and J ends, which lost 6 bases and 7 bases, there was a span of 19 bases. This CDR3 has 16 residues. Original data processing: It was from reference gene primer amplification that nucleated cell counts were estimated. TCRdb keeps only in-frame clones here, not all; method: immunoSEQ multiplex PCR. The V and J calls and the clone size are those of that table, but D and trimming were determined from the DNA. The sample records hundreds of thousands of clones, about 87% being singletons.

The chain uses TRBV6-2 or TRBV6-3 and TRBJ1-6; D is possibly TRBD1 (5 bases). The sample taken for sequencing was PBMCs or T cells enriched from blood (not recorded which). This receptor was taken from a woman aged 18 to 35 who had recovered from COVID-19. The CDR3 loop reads CASSPRGGVVNSPLHF. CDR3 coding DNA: TGTGCCAGCAGCCCTCGGGGGGGGGTTGTGAATTCACCCCTCCACTTT.